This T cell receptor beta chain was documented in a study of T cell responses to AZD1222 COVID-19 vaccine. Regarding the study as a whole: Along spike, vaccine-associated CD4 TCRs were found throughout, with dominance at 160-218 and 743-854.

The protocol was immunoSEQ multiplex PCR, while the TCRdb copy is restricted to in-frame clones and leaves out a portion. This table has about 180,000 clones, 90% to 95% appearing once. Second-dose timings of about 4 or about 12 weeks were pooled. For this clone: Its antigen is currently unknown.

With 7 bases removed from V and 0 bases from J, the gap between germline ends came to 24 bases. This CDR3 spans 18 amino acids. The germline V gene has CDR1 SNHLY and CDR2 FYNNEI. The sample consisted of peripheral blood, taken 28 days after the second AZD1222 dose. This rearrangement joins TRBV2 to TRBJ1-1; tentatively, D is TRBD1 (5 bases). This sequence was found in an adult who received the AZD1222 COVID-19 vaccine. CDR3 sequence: CASTRTWGGDLMNTEAFF. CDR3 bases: TGTGCCAGCACCCGGACTTGGGGCGGGGACCTCATGAACACTGAAGCTTTCTTT.